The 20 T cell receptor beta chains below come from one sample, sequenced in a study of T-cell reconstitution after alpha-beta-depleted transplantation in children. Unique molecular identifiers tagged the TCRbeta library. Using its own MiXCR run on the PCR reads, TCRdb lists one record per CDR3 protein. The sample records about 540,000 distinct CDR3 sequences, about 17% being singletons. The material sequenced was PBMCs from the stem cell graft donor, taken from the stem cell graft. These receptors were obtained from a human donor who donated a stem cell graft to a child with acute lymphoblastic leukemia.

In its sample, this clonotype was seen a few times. The CDR3 loop is CASSVGSGPAYGYTF. CDR3 bases: TGTGCCAGCAGCGTAGGGTCAGGGCCAGCCTATGGCTACACCTTC. The chain uses TRBV9 and TRBJ1-2; D might be TRBD1 (5 bases). Germline-derived CDR1 and CDR2 are SGDLS and YYNGEE. The V and J ends lost 0 bases and 4 bases respectively, with 13 bases between them. The CDR3 has 15 amino acids.

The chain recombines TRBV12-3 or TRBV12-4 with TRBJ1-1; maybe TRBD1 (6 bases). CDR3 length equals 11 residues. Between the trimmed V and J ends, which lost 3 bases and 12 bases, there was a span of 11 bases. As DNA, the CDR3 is TGTGCCAGCAGTTTCTTGGGACACACTTTCTTT. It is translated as CASSFLGHTFF.

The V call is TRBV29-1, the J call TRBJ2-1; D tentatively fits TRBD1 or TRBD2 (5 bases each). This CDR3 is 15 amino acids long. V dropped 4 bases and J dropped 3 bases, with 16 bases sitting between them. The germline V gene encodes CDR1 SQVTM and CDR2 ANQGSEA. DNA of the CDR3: TGCAGCGTTGGGGGGTGGTTAGGAGGCTACAATGAGCAGTTCTTC. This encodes CSVGGWLGGYNEQFF.

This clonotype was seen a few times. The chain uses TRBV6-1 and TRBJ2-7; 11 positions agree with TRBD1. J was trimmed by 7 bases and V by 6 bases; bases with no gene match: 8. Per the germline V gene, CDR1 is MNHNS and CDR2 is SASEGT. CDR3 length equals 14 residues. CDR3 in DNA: TGTGCCAGCAGCCCGGGACAGGGGGTGGCGGAGCAGTACTTC. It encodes CASSPGQGVAEQYF.

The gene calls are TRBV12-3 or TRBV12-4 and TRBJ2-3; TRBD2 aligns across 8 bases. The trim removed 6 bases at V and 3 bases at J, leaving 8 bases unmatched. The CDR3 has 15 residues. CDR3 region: CASRLTGLVTDTQYF. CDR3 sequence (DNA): TGTGCCAGCAGACTAACGGGACTAGTAACAGATACGCAGTATTTT.

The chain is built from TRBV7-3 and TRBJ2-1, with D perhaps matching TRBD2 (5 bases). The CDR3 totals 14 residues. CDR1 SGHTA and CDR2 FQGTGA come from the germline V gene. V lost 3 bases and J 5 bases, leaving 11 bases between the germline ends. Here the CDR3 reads CASSFGVAHNEQFF. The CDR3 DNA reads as TGTGCCAGCAGCTTTGGAGTAGCGCACAATGAGCAGTTCTTC. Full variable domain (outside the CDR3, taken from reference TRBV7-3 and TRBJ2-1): GAGVSQTPSNKVTEKGKYVELRCDPISGHTALYWYRQSLGQGPEFLIYFQGTGAADDSGLPNDRFFAVRPEGSVSTLKIQRTERGDSAVYLCASSFGVAHNEQFFGPGTRLTVL.

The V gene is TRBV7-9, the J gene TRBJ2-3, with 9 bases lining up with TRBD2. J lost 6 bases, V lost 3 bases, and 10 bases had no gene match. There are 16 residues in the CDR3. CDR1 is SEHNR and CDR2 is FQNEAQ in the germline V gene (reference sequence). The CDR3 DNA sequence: TGTGCCAGCAGCTTTAGGGCTAGCGGGGTCTCGGATACGCAGTATTTT. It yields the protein CASSFRASGVSDTQYF.

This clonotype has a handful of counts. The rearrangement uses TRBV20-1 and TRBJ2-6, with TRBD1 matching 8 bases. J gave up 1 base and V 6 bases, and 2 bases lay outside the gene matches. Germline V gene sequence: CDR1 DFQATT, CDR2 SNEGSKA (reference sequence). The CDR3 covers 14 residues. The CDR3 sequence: CSADRGSGANVLTF. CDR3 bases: TGCAGTGCCGACAGGGGTTCTGGGGCCAACGTCCTGACTTTC.

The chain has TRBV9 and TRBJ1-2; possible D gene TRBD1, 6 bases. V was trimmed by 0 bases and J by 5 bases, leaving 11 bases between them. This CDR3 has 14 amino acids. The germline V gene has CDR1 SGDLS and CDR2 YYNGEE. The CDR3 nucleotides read TGTGCCAGCAGCGTAGCTACGACAGGTTATGGCTACACCTTC. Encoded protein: CASSVATTGYGYTF. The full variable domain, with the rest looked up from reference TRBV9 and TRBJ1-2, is DSGVTQTPKHLITATGQRVTLRCSPRSGDLSVYWYQQSLDQGLQFLIQYYNGEERAKGNILERFSAQQFPDLHSELNLSSLELGDSALYFCASSVATTGYGYTFGSGTRLTVV.

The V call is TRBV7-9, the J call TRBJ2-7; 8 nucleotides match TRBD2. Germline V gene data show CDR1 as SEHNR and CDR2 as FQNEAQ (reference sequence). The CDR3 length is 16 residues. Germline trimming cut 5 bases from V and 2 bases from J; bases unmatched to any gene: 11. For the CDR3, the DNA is TGTGCCAGCAGCCGTACCACTAGCGGAGGGACCTACGAGCAGTACTTC. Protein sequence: CASSRTTSGGTYEQYF.

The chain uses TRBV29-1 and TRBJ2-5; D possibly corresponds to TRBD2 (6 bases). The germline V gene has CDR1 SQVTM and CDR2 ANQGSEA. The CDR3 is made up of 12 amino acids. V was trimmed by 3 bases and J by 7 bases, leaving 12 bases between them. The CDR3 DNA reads TGCAGCGTTGACCCGACCGGGGGGACCCAGTACTTC. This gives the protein CSVDPTGGTQYF.

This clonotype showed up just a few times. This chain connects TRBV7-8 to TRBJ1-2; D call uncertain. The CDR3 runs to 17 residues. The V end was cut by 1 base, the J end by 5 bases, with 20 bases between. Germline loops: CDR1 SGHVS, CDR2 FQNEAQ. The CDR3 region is CASSLEIGQPLVYGYTF. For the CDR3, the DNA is TGTGCCAGCAGCTTAGAAATAGGGCAGCCCTTAGTTTATGGCTACACCTTC.

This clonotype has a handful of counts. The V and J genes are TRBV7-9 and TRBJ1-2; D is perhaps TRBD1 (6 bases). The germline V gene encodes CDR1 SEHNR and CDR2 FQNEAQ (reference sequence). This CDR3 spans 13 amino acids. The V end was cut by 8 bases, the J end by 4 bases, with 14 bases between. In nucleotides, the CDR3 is TGTGCCAGCCGCGAGGGGGGCGGCTATGGCTACACCTTC. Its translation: CASREGGGYGYTF.

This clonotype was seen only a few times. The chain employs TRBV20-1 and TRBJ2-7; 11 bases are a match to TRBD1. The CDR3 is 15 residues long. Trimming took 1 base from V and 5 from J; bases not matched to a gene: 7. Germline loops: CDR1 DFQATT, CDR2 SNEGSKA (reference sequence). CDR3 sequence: CSARARDRGTNEQYF. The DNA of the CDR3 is TGCAGTGCTAGAGCCCGGGACAGGGGGACCAACGAGCAGTACTTC.

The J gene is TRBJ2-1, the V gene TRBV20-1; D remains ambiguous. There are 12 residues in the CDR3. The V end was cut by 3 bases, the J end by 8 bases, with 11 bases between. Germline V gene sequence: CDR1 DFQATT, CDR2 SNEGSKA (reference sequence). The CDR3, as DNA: TGCAGTGCTAGCTTAAAACCGGATGAGCAGTTCTTC. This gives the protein CSASLKPDEQFF.

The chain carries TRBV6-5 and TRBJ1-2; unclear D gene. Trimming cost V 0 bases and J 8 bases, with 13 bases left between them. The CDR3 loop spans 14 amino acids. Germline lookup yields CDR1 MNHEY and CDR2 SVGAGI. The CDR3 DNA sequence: TGTGCCAGCAGTTACTCGGGGTTAATTTTAGGCTACACCTTC. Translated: CASSYSGLILGYTF.

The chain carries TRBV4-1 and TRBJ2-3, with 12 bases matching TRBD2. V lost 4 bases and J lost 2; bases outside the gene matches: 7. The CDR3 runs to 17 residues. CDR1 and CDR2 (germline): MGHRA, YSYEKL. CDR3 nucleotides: TGCGCCAGCAGCCCTACGACTAGCGGGGGTCTCACAGATACGCAGTATTTT. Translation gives CASSPTTSGGLTDTQYF.

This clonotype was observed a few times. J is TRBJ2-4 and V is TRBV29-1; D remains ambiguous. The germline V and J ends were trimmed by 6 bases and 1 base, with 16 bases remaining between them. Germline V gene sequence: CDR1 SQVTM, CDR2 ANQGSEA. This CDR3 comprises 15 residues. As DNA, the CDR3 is TGCAGCGTGGAGACCGGAGAAGAGGCCAAAAACATTCAGTACTTC. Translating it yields CSVETGEEAKNIQYF.

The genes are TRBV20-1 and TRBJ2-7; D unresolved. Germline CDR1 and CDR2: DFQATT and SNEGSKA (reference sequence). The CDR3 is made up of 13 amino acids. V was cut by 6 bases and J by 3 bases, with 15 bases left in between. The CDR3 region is CSATQAGDYEQYF. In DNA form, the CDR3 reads TGCAGTGCCACCCAGGCCGGCGACTACGAGCAGTACTTC.

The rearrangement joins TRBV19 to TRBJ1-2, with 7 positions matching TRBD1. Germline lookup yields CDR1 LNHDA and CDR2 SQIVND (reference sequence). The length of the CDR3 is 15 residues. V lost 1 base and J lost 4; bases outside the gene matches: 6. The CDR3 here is CASSIARDSRYGYTF. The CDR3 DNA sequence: TGTGCCAGTAGTATAGCCCGGGACAGCCGCTATGGCTACACCTTC. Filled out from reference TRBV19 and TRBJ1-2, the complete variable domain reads DGGITQSPKYLFRKEGQNVTLSCEQNLNHDAMYWYRQDPGQGLRLIYYSQIVNDFQKGDIAEGYSVSREKKESFPLTVTSAQKNPTAFYLCASSIARDSRYGYTFGSGTRLTVV.